This TCR beta chain appears in the sequencing data of a study of T cell repertoires in cytomegalovirus infection (dated by TCRdb to 2018 to 2020). As for the study more broadly: The peptide stimulations were aimed at well-studied HLA-B-restricted epitopes as well as recently identified HLA-C-restricted CMV epitopes, whose presentation resists viral immunomodulation. Donor HLA type was relevant to the analysis, because carriage of CMV infection together with the matching HLA type was indicated by public TCR beta signatures.

As concerns this clonotype: Its cognate antigen has yet to be identified. Within one base of it there is no much larger clone, and no base qualities were kept.

Taken from the germline V gene (reference sequence), the CDR1 and CDR2 loops are SEHNR and FQNEAQ. V loses 5 bases, J loses 3 bases, and the germline ends lie 20 bases apart. Its CDR3 holds 16 amino acids, cysteine through phenylalanine. This entry keeps only the CDR3 DNA: 48 bases, framed from base 1. Overall study outcomes, separate from this receptor: The ex vivo response was dominated by HLA-C-restricted CMV-specific TCR beta clonotypes, which also provided the single most frequent clonotype in two of eight donors. In both this cohort and an independent cohort of 352 donors, the cumulative frequency of public TCR beta family members distinguished carriers of CMV infection plus the relevant HLA type.

The sample's treatment or condition label is to be understood as: in vitro stimulation with specific CMV peptide epitopes to enrich CMV-specific T cells. Data came from an Illumina HiSeq 1500. TCRdb passed the public sequencing reads through fastp at Q25 and MiXCR, retaining productive beta sequences. Each record represents a unique CDR3 protein, reported with the most common genes and DNA among its rows. For this sample the table gives around 430,000 distinct CDR3 sequences, of which roughly 42% were detected only once. Roughly two fifths of the sample goes to the ten largest clones. The source of this sequence is a human donor in good health (CMV status not recorded). Some clones in this sample may be carry-over from other donors' samples. The rearrangement combines TRBV7-9 with TRBJ2-7; the D gene is tentatively TRBD1 or TRBD2, each matching 5 bases. Source: cultured PBMCs, taken from culture after CMV antigen stimulation. The nucleotide sequence reads TGTGCCAGCAGCCCCTCCCCACTGGGGGTTCTCTACGAGCAGTACTTC. This sequence encodes CASSPSPLGVLYEQYF.